These T cell receptor beta chains were read from a single sample in a study of OX40 agonist ivuxolimab in advanced cancers. The assay was immunoSEQ multiplex PCR, and TCRdb's table has in-frame clones only and misses some. The sample records roughly 12,000 clones, roughly 90% being singletons. This specimen consisted of CD4+ or CD8+ T cells sorted from blood, obtained in a trial of the OX40 agonist ivuxolimab. All receptors derive from an adult with an advanced solid tumor such as melanoma, head and neck, liver or kidney cancer. Each CDR3 is given with its conserved first and last residue. The D gene is left open where the match is weak. The size field is filled for only some rows; it gives once, few, many or a size class.

>TRBV5-1|TRBD2|-|TRBJ2-5
TGCGCCAGCAGTCACGGACTAGCGACTGAGACCCAGTACTTC
CASSHGLATETQYF
>TRBV11-2|TRBD1|-|TRBJ2-7
TGTGCCAGCAGCTCTAGACAGGGATTAACCTACGAGCAGTACTTC
CASSSRQGLTYEQYF
>TRBV6-1|TRBD2|-|TRBJ2-3
TGTGCCAGCAGTGAGACTAGCGGGAGACCAGATACGCAGTATTTT
CASSETSGRPDTQYF
>TRBV5-4|-|once|TRBJ1-2
TGTGCCAGCAGCTTGGCCTCGTCAGCCGTGGGCTACACCTTC
CASSLASSAVGYTF
>TRBV5-4|TRBD1|once|TRBJ1-2
TGTGCCAGCAGCTTGGCCCGGACAGGGCTGAGATATGGCTACACCTTC
CASSLARTGLRYGYTF
>TRBV7-3|-|-|TRBJ2-2
TGTGCCAGCAGCCCAGGGCACACCGGGGAGCTGTTTTTT
CASSPGHTGELFF
>TRBV7-9|TRBD2|once|TRBJ2-2
TGTGCCAGCAGCTTGAGCGGGAGGAACACCGGGGAGCTGTTTTTT
CASSLSGRNTGELFF
>TRBV9|-|-|TRBJ2-3
TGTGCCAGCAGCGCCTGGGACGGGGATGTGGATACGCAGTATTTT
CASSAWDGDVDTQYF
>TRBV6-5|TRBD1|medium-sized|TRBJ1-1
TGTGCCAGCAGTTACTCGACAGGGGCTGAAGCTTTCTTT
CASSYSTGAEAFF
>TRBV7-9|-|-|TRBJ2-1
TGTGCCAGCAGCTTACCGGGCAATCCATACAATGAGCAGTTCTTC
CASSLPGNPYNEQFF
>TRBV7-9|-|-|TRBJ1-2
TGTGCCAGCAGCTTAGTAGCAGGGCCGCAAGATGGCTACACCTTC
CASSLVAGPQDGYTF
>TRBV15|-|-|TRBJ2-1
TGTGCCACCAGCTTAGACCAGGAGTGGGATGAGCAGTTCTTC
CATSLDQEWDEQFF
>TRBV4-2|TRBD2|-|TRBJ2-7
TGTGCCAGCAGCCAACAAGGACTAGCGGGGGGTACCTCCTCCTACGAGCAGTACTTC
CASSQQGLAGGTSSYEQYF
>TRBV9|TRBD2|-|TRBJ2-3
TGTGCCAGCAGCCCTGGGACTAGCGGCACAGATACGCAGTATTTT
CASSPGTSGTDTQYF
>TRBV13|TRBD2|-|TRBJ2-7
TGTGCCAGCACTAGCGGGAGAACCTACGAGCAGTACTTC
CASTSGRTYEQYF
>TRBV4-1|-|-|TRBJ1-6
TGCGCCAGCAGCCAAGGGACAGCTAATTCACCCCTCCACTTT
CASSQGTANSPLHF
>TRBV7-9|-|-|TRBJ2-2
TGTGCCAGCAGCTCCACCACCCCCCACACCGGGGAGCTGTTTTTT
CASSSTTPHTGELFF
>TRBV4-2|-|few|TRBJ1-1
TGTGCCAGCAGCCCCCGGGGGAGGGGGTATGGAGACACTGAAGCTTTCTTT
CASSPRGRGYGDTEAFF
>TRBV27|-|-|TRBJ1-1
TGTGCCAGCACCCGACACTTGCCGGTAAGGGGTAGCACTGAAGCTTTCTTT
CASTRHLPVRGSTEAFF
>TRBV9|-|few|TRBJ2-1
TGTGCCAGCAGCGTAGAGACCGGCGGCAATGAGCAGTTCTTC
CASSVETGGNEQFF
>TRBV5-3|-|-|TRBJ1-1
TGTGCCAGAAGCGTGTGTAGGGGGTGGAACACTGAAGCTTTCTTT
CARSVCRGWNTEAFF
>TRBV18|TRBD1|-|TRBJ2-7
TGTGCCAGCTCACCAGACCTCACAGGGACAGCCTACGAGCAGTACTTC
CASSPDLTGTAYEQYF
>TRBV4-3|TRBD2|-|TRBJ2-1
TGCGCCAGCAGCCAAGATAGGGTGGGACTAGCGGTCTACAATGAGCAGTTCTTC
CASSQDRVGLAVYNEQFF
>TRBV11-2|-|medium-sized|TRBJ1-2
TGTGCCAGCAGCCCCCAGACCACCTCATATGGCTACACCTTC
CASSPQTTSYGYTF
>TRBV25-1|-|-|TRBJ1-2
TGTGCCAGCAGTGAACAGGGGCACTATGGCTACACCTTC
CASSEQGHYGYTF
>TRBV13|-|-|TRBJ2-3
TGTGCCAGCAGCTTAGTAAACGACGGTTCCTTGCAGTATTTT
CASSLVNDGSLQYF
>TRBV6-1|TRBD1|-|TRBJ2-7
TGTGCCAGCAGTGAAGGACAGGGCGGCTCCTACGAGCAGTACTTC
CASSEGQGGSYEQYF
>TRBV27|TRBD2|-|TRBJ2-1
TGTGCCAGCAGGCCCGCGGGAGGATCCTACAATGAGCAGTTCTTC
CASRPAGGSYNEQFF
>TRBV5-1|TRBD2|-|TRBJ2-7
TGCGCCAGCAGCTTGGAAGGGACTAAAAACGGGATATACGAGCAGTACTTC
CASSLEGTKNGIYEQYF